These 20 T cell receptor beta chains originate from one sample sequenced in a study of blood T cell repertoires in COVID-19. Here immunoSEQ multiplex PCR was the method, and the copy in TCRdb shows in-frame clones only, minus some. The sample lists about 210,000 clones; about four fifths were seen once. The sequenced sample was PBMCs or T cells enriched from blood (not recorded which). These receptors all come from a woman younger than 45 who had been exposed to COVID-19.

The chain has TRBV29-1 and TRBJ2-5; possibly TRBD2 for D (5 bases). CDR3 length: 12 amino acids. Trimming pared 6 bases from V and 4 bases from J, leaving 12 bases between. Germline V gives CDR1 SQVTM, CDR2 ANQGSEA. The CDR3 loop reads CSVQFGGETQYF. The CDR3 DNA reads TGCAGCGTCCAGTTCGGAGGAGAGACCCAGTACTTC. Full variable domain (rest looked up from reference TRBV29-1 and TRBJ2-5): SAVISQKPSRDICQRGTSLTIQCQVDSQVTMMFWYRQQPGQSLTLIATANQGSEATYESGFVIDKFPISRPNLTFSTLTVSNMSPEDSSIYLCSVQFGGETQYFGPGTRLLVL.

This chain uses TRBV7-2 with TRBJ2-7, with a weak D call TRBD2 (6 bases). V lost 4 bases and J lost 2, with 15 bases in between. CDR3 length: 15 amino acids. Germline CDR1 SGHTA, CDR2 FQGNSA. The chain's CDR3 is CASSSFRGSPYEQYF. Written as DNA, the CDR3 is TGTGCCAGCAGCTCTTTCCGGGGGAGTCCCTACGAGCAGTACTTC.

The V and J genes are TRBV13 and TRBJ2-3; 16 bases fit TRBD2. The CDR3 is 19 residues long. V trimming: 4 bases; J trimming: 2 bases; junction bases outside the gene matches: 9. CDR1 is PRHDT, CDR2 FYEKMQ, per germline (reference sequence). In DNA form, the CDR3 reads TGTGCCAGCAGCTGGGGACTAGCGGGGGGGCAATCCTTCACAGATACGCAGTATTTT. Translation gives CASSWGLAGGQSFTDTQYF.

The chain employs TRBV11-3 and TRBJ1-6, with D possibly TRBD1 on 5 matching bases. Deletions cut 5 bases from V and 9 bases from J, with 11 bases between. The CDR3 runs to 13 residues. Germline V gene sequence: CDR1 SGHNT, CDR2 YENEEA. This CDR3 is CASSRLRGSPLHF. CDR3 sequence (DNA): TGTGCCAGCAGCCGTCTTAGGGGTTCACCCCTCCACTTT. The whole variable domain, filled in from reference TRBV11-3 and TRBJ1-6, reads EAGVVQSPRYKIIEKKQPVAFWCNPISGHNTLYWYLQNLGQGPELLIRYENEEAVDDSQLPKDRFSAERLKGVDSTLKIQPAELGDSAVYLCASSRLRGSPLHFGNGTRLTVT.

The rearrangement links TRBV5-6 to TRBJ1-2; D is perhaps TRBD1 (5 bases). Trimming cost V 0 bases and J 4 bases, with 13 bases left between them. This CDR3 is 15 amino acids long. Germline CDR1 is SGHDT and CDR2 is YYEEEE. The CDR3 is CASSLVGTGGYGYTF. Written as DNA, the CDR3 is TGTGCCAGCAGCTTGGTGGGCACCGGGGGCTATGGCTACACCTTC. The full variable domain, with the rest looked up from reference TRBV5-6 and TRBJ1-2, is DAGVTQSPTHLIKTRGQQVTLRCSPKSGHDTVSWYQQALGQGPQFIFQYYEEEERQRGNFPDRFSGHQFPNYSSELNVNALLLGDSALYLCASSLVGTGGYGYTFGSGTRLTVV.

The rearrangement joins TRBV2 to TRBJ2-5; D perhaps matches TRBD2 (5 bases). The CDR3 spans 15 residues. In germline, CDR1 is SNHLY, CDR2 FYNNEI. Trimming shortened V by 3 bases and J by 5 bases, and 16 bases separated the two germline ends. The DNA of the CDR3 is TGTGCCAGCAGTGACGGTTTTGGAGGCTGGGAGACCCAGTACTTC. Amino acid sequence: CASSDGFGGWETQYF. Filled out from reference TRBV2 and TRBJ2-5, the complete variable domain reads EPEVTQTPSHQVTQMGQEVILRCVPISNHLYFYWYRQILGQKVEFLVSFYNNEISEKSEIFDDQFSVERPDGSNFTLKIRSTKLEDSAMYFCASSDGFGGWETQYFGPGTRLLVL.

The chain links TRBV4-1 to TRBJ1-2; D is unresolved. Between the trimmed V and J ends, which lost 0 bases and 2 bases, there was a span of 7 bases. The germline gives CDR1 MGHRA, CDR2 YSYEKL. The CDR3 loop spans 14 amino acids. CDR3 amino acids: CASSQDWANYGYTF. CDR3 bases: TGCGCCAGCAGCCAAGATTGGGCCAACTATGGCTACACCTTC.

The chain couples TRBV18 to TRBJ1-4; no reliable D call. V lost 4 bases and J lost 2, with 5 bases in between. This CDR3 contains 13 residues. Germline CDR1 and CDR2: KGHSH and LQKENI. This chain's CDR3 is CASSLGTNEKLFF. The CDR3 DNA is TGTGCCAGCTCACTCGGTACTAATGAAAAACTGTTTTTT.

The chain is built from TRBV12-3 or TRBV12-4 and TRBJ1-1, with D possibly TRBD1 on 5 matching bases. The V end was cut by 3 bases, the J end by 8 bases, with 10 bases between. CDR3 length: 12 residues. CDR3 region: CASSFQGSEAFF. The CDR3 DNA reads TGTGCCAGCAGTTTTCAGGGATCGGAAGCTTTCTTT.

The table lists this clone with a count of one. V gene TRBV19 combines with J gene TRBJ2-3; D remains ambiguous. There are 14 residues in the CDR3. Germline V CDR1 and CDR2: LNHDA, SQIVND (reference sequence). V gave up 7 bases and J gave up 0 bases, with 11 bases separating them. CDR3 region: CASKPLPSTDTQYF. The CDR3 nucleotides read TGTGCCAGTAAGCCACTTCCTAGCACAGATACGCAGTATTTT.

The CDR3 coding sequence is TGTGCCAGTAGGGGTCCGGGTCGAGAGGAGGGCCAAGAGACCCAGTACTTC. This sequence encodes CASRGPGREEGQETQYF. The rearrangement uses TRBV19 and TRBJ2-5; D perhaps matches TRBD2 (6 bases). This CDR3 is 17 amino acids long. Germline loops: CDR1 LNHDA, CDR2 SQIVND (reference sequence). Trimming removed 6 bases from V and 1 base from J, with 21 bases in between.

This clone appeared a single time. The chain employs TRBV7-2 and TRBJ1-3; TRBD1 is a possible D gene (5 bases). In germline, CDR1 is SGHTA, CDR2 FQGNSA. Trimming shortened V by 5 bases and J by 0 bases, and 11 bases separated the two germline ends. The CDR3 is made up of 15 amino acids. The CDR3 DNA follows: TGTGCCAGCAGCCCAACAGGCCGCTCTGGAAACACCATATATTTT. Translated: CASSPTGRSGNTIYF.

The chain couples TRBV7-2 to TRBJ2-2, with D possibly matching TRBD2 (5 bases). Germline-derived CDR1 and CDR2 are SGHTA and FQGNSA. The V gene lost 1 base and the J gene lost 1 base, with 7 bases spanning the gap. The CDR3 runs 15 residues. The CDR3: CASSLVDWNTGELFF. The CDR3 DNA reads TGTGCCAGCAGCTTAGTGGACTGGAACACCGGGGAGCTGTTTTTT.

This chain connects TRBV4-3 to TRBJ2-4, with D possibly matching TRBD1 (5 bases). Trimming stripped 4 bases from V and 6 bases from J, with 10 bases between. Germline V lookup: CDR1 LGHNA, CDR2 YSLEER. The length of the CDR3 is 13 residues. CDR3 coding DNA: TGCGCCAGCAGCCCTAGGCAGGGAAACATTCAGTACTTC. Translating it yields CASSPRQGNIQYF.

The V gene is TRBV11-2, the J gene TRBJ2-7, with D perhaps matching TRBD1 (6 bases). V lost 3 bases and J 1 base, leaving 16 bases between the germline ends. Germline V CDR1 and CDR2: SGHAT, FQNNGV. CDR3 length: 16 amino acids. The CDR3 reads CASSFSTGFGSYEQYF. As DNA, the CDR3 is TGTGCCAGCAGCTTTTCCACAGGGTTCGGGTCCTACGAGCAGTACTTC.

V gene TRBV19 combines with J gene TRBJ1-6; 9 nucleotides line up with TRBD1. Per germline, CDR1 LNHDA and CDR2 SQIVND (reference sequence). The CDR3 consists of 16 residues. The trim removed 6 bases at V and 4 bases at J, leaving 7 bases unmatched. CDR3 region: CASRPQQGAYNSPLHF. In nucleotides, the CDR3 is TGTGCCAGTAGACCCCAACAGGGGGCTTATAATTCACCCCTCCACTTT.

Ten or more counts support this clone. The V gene is TRBV6-5, the J gene TRBJ1-1; no reliable D call. The germline V gene encodes CDR1 MNHEY and CDR2 SVGAGI. The CDR3 runs to 15 residues. V shed 4 bases and J shed 1 base, with 13 bases lying between them. The CDR3 region has the DNA TGTGCCAGCAGTTTGAAGACGGAGCCGAACACTGAAGCTTTCTTT. Translated, it gives CASSLKTEPNTEAFF.

The V call is TRBV5-1, the J call TRBJ1-1, with 9 bases lining up with TRBD1. J gave up 4 bases and V 0 bases, and 1 base lay outside the gene matches. In germline, CDR1 is SGHRS, CDR2 YFSETQ. The CDR3 sequence is 14 residues long. In DNA form, the CDR3 reads TGCGCCAGCAGCTTGGGGACAGGGGTCACTGAAGCTTTCTTT. Translating it yields CASSLGTGVTEAFF.

The rearrangement joins TRBV10-3 to TRBJ1-2; D remains ambiguous. Trimming pared 4 bases from V and 0 bases from J, leaving 12 bases between. Germline loops: CDR1 ENHRY, CDR2 SYGVKD. The CDR3 extends over 15 amino acids. CDR3 sequence (DNA): TGTGCCATCAGTGTCCAGGCTACCTCTAACTATGGCTACACCTTC. Protein: CAISVQATSNYGYTF.

This clone came up a few times. CDR3 sequence: CASSLATGEYGGYTF. The CDR3 DNA reads TGTGCCAGCAGCTTAGCGACAGGGGAATACGGCGGCTACACCTTC. The chain uses TRBV11-2 and TRBJ1-2, with 8 positions matching TRBD1. Looked up from germline, CDR1 is SGHAT and CDR2 is FQNNGV. The CDR3 runs 15 residues. Losses at the gene ends were 1 base for V and 8 bases for J; bases not matched to a gene: 9.